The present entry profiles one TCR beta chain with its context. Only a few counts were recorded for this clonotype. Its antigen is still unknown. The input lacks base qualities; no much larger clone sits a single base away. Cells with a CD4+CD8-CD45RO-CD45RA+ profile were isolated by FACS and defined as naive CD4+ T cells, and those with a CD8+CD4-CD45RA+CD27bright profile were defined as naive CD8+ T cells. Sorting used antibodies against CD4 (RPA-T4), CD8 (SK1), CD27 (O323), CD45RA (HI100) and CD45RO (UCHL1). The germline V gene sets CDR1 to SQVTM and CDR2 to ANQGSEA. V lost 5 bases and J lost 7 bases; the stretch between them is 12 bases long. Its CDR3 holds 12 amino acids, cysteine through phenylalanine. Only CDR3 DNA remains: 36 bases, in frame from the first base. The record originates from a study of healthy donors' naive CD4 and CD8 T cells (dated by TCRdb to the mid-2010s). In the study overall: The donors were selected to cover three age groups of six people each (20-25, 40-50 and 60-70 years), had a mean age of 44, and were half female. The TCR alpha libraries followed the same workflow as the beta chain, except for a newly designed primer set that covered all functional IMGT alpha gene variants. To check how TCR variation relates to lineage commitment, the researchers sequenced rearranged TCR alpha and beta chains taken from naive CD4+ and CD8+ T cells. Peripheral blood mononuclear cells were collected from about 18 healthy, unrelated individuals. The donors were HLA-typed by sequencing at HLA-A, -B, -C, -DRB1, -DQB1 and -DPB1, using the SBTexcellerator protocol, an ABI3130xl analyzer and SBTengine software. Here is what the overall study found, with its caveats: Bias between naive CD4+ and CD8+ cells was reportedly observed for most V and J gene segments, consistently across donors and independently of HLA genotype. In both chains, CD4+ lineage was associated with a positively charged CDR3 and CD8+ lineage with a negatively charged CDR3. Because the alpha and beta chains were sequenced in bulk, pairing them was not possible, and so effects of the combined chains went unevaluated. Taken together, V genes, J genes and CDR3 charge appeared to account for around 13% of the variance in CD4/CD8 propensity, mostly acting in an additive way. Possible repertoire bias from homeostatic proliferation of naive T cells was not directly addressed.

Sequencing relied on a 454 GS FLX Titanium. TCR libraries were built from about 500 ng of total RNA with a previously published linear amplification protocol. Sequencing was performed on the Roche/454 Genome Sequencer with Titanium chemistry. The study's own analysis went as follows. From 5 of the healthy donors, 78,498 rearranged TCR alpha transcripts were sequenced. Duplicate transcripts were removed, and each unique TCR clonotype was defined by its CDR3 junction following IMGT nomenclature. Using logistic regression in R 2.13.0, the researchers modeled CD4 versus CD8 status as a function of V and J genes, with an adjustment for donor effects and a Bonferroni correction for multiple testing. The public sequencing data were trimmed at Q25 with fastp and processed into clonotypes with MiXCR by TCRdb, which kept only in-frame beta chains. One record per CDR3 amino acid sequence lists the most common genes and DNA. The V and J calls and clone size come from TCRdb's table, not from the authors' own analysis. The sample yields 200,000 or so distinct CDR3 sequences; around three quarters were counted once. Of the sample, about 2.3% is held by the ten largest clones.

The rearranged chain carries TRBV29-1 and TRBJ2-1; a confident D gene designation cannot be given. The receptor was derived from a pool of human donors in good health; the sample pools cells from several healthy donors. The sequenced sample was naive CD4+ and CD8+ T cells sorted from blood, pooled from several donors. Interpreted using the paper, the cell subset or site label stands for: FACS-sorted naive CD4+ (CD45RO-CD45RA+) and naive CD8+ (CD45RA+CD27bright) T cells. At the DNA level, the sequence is TGCAGCGTTTGTGAGGTTAGGAATGAGCAGTTCTTC. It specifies CSVCEVRNEQFF.